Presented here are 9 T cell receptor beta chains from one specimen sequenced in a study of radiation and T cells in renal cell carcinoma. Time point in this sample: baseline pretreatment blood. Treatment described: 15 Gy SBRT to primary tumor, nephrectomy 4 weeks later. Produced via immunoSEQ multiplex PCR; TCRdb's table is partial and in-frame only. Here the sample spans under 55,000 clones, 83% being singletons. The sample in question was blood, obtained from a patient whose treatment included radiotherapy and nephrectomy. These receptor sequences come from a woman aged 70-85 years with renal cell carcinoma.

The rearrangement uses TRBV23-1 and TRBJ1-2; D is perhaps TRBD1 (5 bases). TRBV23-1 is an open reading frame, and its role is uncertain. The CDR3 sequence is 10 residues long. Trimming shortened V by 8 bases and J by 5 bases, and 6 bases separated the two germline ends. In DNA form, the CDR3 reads TGCGCCAGCGGGGGTTATGGCTACACCTTC. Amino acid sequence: CASGGYGYTF.

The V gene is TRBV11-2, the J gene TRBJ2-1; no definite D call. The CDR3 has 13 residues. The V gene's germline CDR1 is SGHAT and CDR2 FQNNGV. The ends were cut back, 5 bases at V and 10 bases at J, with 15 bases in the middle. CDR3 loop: CASSSVRVREQFF. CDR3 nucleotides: TGTGCCAGCAGCAGCGTTCGGGTTCGGGAGCAGTTCTTC.

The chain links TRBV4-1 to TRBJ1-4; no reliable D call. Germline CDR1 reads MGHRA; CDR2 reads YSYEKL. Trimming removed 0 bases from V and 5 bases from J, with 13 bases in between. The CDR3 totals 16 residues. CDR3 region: CASSQDVRPLNEKLFF. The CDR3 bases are TGCGCCAGCAGCCAAGATGTAAGACCTCTAAATGAAAAACTGTTTTTT.

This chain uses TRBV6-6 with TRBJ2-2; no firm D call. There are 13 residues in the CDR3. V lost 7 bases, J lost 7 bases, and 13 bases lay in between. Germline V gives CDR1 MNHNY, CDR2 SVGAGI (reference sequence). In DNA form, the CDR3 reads TGTGCCAGCACCTTACCGGATATCGGGGAGCTGTTTTTT. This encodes CASTLPDIGELFF.

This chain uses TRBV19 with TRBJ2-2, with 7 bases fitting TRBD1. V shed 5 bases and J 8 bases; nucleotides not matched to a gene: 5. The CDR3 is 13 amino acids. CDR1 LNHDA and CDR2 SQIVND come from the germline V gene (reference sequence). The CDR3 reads CASSSTGSGELFF. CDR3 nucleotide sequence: TGTGCCAGTAGTTCGACAGGGAGTGGGGAGCTGTTTTTT.

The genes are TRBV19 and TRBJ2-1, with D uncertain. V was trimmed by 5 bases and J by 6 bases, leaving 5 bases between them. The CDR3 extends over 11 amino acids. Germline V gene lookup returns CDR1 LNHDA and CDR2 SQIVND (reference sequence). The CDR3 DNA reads TGTGCCAGTAGTCCTCCCAATGAGCAGTTCTTC. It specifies CASSPPNEQFF.

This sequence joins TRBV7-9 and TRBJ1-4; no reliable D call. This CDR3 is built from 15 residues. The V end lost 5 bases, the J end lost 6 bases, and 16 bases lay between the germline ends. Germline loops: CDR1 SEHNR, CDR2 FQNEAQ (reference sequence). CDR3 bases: TGTGCCAGCAGCAGTGGGAACAGCCATTATGAAAAACTGTTTTTT. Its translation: CASSSGNSHYEKLFF.

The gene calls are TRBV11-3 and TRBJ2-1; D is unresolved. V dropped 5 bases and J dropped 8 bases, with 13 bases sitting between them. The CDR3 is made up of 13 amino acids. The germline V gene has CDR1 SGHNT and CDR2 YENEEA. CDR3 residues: CASSPNYGDEQFF. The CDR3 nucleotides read TGTGCCAGCAGCCCCAACTATGGGGATGAGCAGTTCTTC.

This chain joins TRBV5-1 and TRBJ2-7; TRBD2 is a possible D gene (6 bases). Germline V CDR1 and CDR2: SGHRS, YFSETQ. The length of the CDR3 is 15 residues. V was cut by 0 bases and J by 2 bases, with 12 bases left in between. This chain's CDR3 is CASSLGASDTYEQYF. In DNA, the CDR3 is TGCGCCAGCAGCTTGGGTGCTAGCGACACCTACGAGCAGTACTTC.